The next 3 T cell receptor beta chains were all read from a single sample in a study of spatial heterogeneity in lung cancer. Time point noted: blood at routine non-recurrence follow-up after resection. Whole RNA obtained from tumor, nontumor lung or frozen PBMC underwent sequencing without sorting. TCRdb recomputed calls from the 5' RACE reads with MiXCR, one row per CDR3 protein. The table includes around 120,000 distinct CDR3 sequences, 10% to 15% detected once. Sequencing was performed on PBMCs, taken at follow-up. The receptors originated from a male donor with early-stage non-small cell lung cancer.

This clonotype was found a few times. The DNA of the CDR3 is TGTGCCAGCAGCCCCCGGGCGGACGGCGGGGAGCTGTTTTTT. Its translation: CASSPRADGGELFF. V gene TRBV3-1 combines with J gene TRBJ2-2; unclear D gene. The CDR3 sequence is 14 residues long. Per the germline V gene, CDR1 is LGHDT and CDR2 is YNNKEL (reference sequence). Trimming pared 4 bases from V and 7 bases from J, leaving 13 bases between.

The chain recombines TRBV4-2 with TRBJ2-5, with D possibly matching TRBD1 (6 bases). This CDR3 is built from 15 residues. The V and J ends lost 4 bases and 1 base respectively, with 13 bases between them. In germline, CDR1 is LGHNA, CDR2 YNFKEQ. In DNA form, the CDR3 reads TGTGCCAGCAGCCCAGGGGACCAGAGCCAAGAGACCCAGTACTTC. As protein: CASSPGDQSQETQYF.

This clonotype was picked up a small number of times. V usage is TRBV28 and J usage is TRBJ2-2; no clear D. The CDR3 extends over 12 amino acids. CDR1 is MDHEN, CDR2 SYDVKM, per germline. CDR3 in amino acids: CVSLSRAGELFF. CDR3 nucleotides: TGTGTTTCATTGTCCCGGGCCGGGGAGCTGTTTTTT.